The 20 T cell receptor beta chains given below trace back to one sample, sequenced in a study of molecular identifiers for immune sequencing clone quantification. TCRdb re-called the PCR reads with MiXCR, one entry per CDR3 protein. Of about 510,000 distinct CDR3 sequences in the sample, around a fifth were seen once. The specimen was naive CD8+ T cells from blood, with Jurkat cell RNA spiked in. Subset of the sample: FACS-sorted CD8+CD4-CCR7+CD45RA+ naive T cells. These receptors all come from a human donor in good health. Some libraries in this study had Jurkat cell RNA spiked in.

This clonotype was picked up many times. The chain uses TRBV5-1 and TRBJ2-3, with 7 bases aligning to TRBD2. After removal of 3 bases from V and 0 bases from J, the junction contained 19 bases not matched to a gene. The CDR3 has 20 residues. Germline V gene lookup returns CDR1 SGHRS and CDR2 YFSETQ. This CDR3 reads CASSSLGFAGETPSTDTQYF. In DNA form, the CDR3 reads TGCGCCAGCAGCTCTCTTGGGTTCGCGGGAGAGACTCCTAGCACAGATACGCAGTATTTT.

This clonotype appeared many times. V usage is TRBV6-2 or TRBV6-3 and J usage is TRBJ2-7; 7 bases line up with TRBD1. Germline trimming cut 6 bases from V and 3 bases from J; bases unmatched to any gene: 5. The V gene's germline CDR1 is MNHEY and CDR2 SVGEGT. This CDR3 is 13 amino acids long. CDR3 sequence reads: CASSPGQIYEQYF. The DNA for the CDR3 is TGTGCCAGCAGCCCGGGACAGATCTACGAGCAGTACTTC.

The genes are TRBV4-3 and TRBJ1-2; tentatively, D is TRBD1 (6 bases). Germline V lookup: CDR1 LGHNA, CDR2 YSLEER. The CDR3 is 15 residues long. V was shortened by 0 bases and J by 4 bases, with 12 bases between the two germline ends. For the CDR3, the DNA is TGCGCCAGCAGCCAAGATTATTCAGGGGCCTATGGCTACACCTTC. It is translated as CASSQDYSGAYGYTF.

The V and J genes are TRBV4-1 and TRBJ2-1, with TRBD2 matching over 10 bases. After removal of 0 bases from V and 7 bases from J, the junction contained 9 bases not matched to a gene. The CDR3 sequence is 17 residues long. Germline assignment: CDR1 MGHRA and CDR2 YSYEKL. CDR3 in amino acids: CASSQDRPSGGRNEQFF. The CDR3 nucleotides read TGCGCCAGCAGCCAAGATCGGCCTAGCGGGGGCCGGAATGAGCAGTTCTTC.

Only a few counts were recorded for this clonotype. This sequence joins TRBV24-1 and TRBJ2-2, with TRBD2 matching 8 bases. Germline assignment: CDR1 KGHDR and CDR2 SFDVKD. V lost 4 bases to trimming and J lost 2 bases; unmatched junction nucleotides: 5. CDR3 size: 16 residues. CDR3 region: CATSEAGAFNTGELFF. The CDR3 DNA sequence: TGTGCCACCAGTGAAGCGGGGGCCTTTAACACCGGGGAGCTGTTTTTT.

V gene TRBV30 combines with J gene TRBJ1-1; D is undetermined. Germline V lookup: CDR1 GTSNPN, CDR2 SVGIG (reference sequence). The length of the CDR3 is 14 residues. Trimming took off 0 bases at V and 4 bases at J, with 12 bases between the two ends. The CDR3 protein is CAWSVYIIPTEAFF. The CDR3, as DNA: TGTGCCTGGAGTGTATACATCATCCCCACTGAAGCTTTCTTT.

This clonotype was picked up a small number of times. The V and J genes are TRBV6-1 and TRBJ2-3; 10 nucleotides align to TRBD1. The V segment lost 7 bases and the J segment 4 bases; nucleotides outside the gene matches: 5. The CDR3 is 14 residues long. Per the germline V gene, CDR1 is MNHNS and CDR2 is SASEGT. CDR3: CASTVGTGADTQYF. The CDR3, as DNA: TGTGCCAGCACCGTAGGGACAGGGGCAGATACGCAGTATTTT.

This clonotype came up once. Germline is not matched at one junction end, which may reflect a read error. V usage is TRBV28 and J usage is TRBJ2-7; TRBD2 agrees at 8 bases. CDR1 is MDHEN, CDR2 SYDVKM, per germline. This CDR3 spans 13 amino acids. The CDR3 DNA reads as TGTGCCAGCAGCGGCGGGGGGACCTACGAGCGGTACTTC. Encoded protein: CASSGGGTYERYF.

This clonotype turned up a few times. The V and J genes are TRBV4-3 and TRBJ1-1; D remains ambiguous. The germline V gene has CDR1 LGHNA and CDR2 YSLEER. The CDR3 is 15 amino acids. Trimming stripped 1 base from V and 0 bases from J, with 9 bases between. The CDR3 protein is CASSQGIRLNTEAFF. CDR3 DNA: TGCGCCAGCAGCCAAGGAATTCGTTTGAACACTGAAGCTTTCTTT.

This CDR3 reads CASSYGTGSVDEQYF. As DNA, the CDR3 is TGTGCCAGCAGTTACGGGACAGGAAGCGTAGACGAGCAGTACTTC. The chain is built from TRBV6-5 and TRBJ2-7; 8 bases agree with TRBD1. V lost 2 bases, J lost 5 bases, and 8 bases stayed unmatched. Germline values: CDR1 MNHEY, CDR2 SVGAGI. The CDR3 loop spans 15 amino acids.

This clonotype appeared many times. This sequence joins TRBV4-1 and TRBJ1-5; the match to TRBD1 covers 7 bases. This CDR3 spans 15 amino acids. CDR1 and CDR2 (germline): MGHRA, YSYEKL. Unmatched junction bases numbered 4, after V lost 0 bases and J lost 5 bases. DNA of the CDR3: TGCGCCAGCAGCCAAGAAGACAGGGAAGATCAGCCCCAGCATTTT. Protein: CASSQEDREDQPQHF.

J is TRBJ2-7 and V is TRBV6-2 or TRBV6-3; 10 positions agree with TRBD1. Germline V lookup: CDR1 MNHEY, CDR2 SVGEGT. V lost 2 bases, J lost 6 bases, and 4 bases stayed unmatched. The CDR3 covers 14 residues. The CDR3 here is CASSYVDRGTEQYF. As DNA, the CDR3 is TGTGCCAGCAGTTACGTGGACAGGGGGACCGAGCAGTACTTC.

This clonotype was observed a handful of times. V and J are TRBV2 and TRBJ1-5; perhaps TRBD1 as D (6 bases). Germline CDR1 SNHLY, CDR2 FYNNEI. CDR3 size: 16 residues. Deletions cut 3 bases from V and 4 bases from J, with 16 bases between. The CDR3: CASSDITGSLNQPQHF. CDR3 coding DNA: TGTGCCAGCAGTGATATAACAGGGTCGCTGAATCAGCCCCAGCATTTT.

Remarks on this clonotype: One base away lies a much larger clone, so this may be a sequencing read error. The V and J genes are TRBV7-9 and TRBJ2-2, with D tentatively TRBD1 or TRBD2 (5 bases each). The CDR3 is 15 amino acids. Germline V gene data show CDR1 as SEHNR and CDR2 as FQNEAQ (reference sequence). In DNA form, the CDR3 reads TGTGCCAGCAGCCTCCGGGACGGGAACACCGGGGAGCCGTTTTTT. This gives the protein CASSLRDGNTGEPFF.

Points on this clonotype: A much larger clone lies a single base off, so this may be a read error. The rearrangement uses TRBV12-3 or TRBV12-4 and TRBJ1-1; no clear D. CDR3 length: 12 amino acids. This chain's CDR3 is CASSFPFTEALF. The CDR3 DNA follows: TGTGCCAGCAGTTTCCCGTTCACTGAAGCTCTCTTT.

This clonotype was counted only a few times. V and J are TRBV5-4 and TRBJ2-2, with TRBD1 identical over 10 bases. The CDR3 runs 15 residues. Looked up from germline, CDR1 is SGHNT and CDR2 is YYREEE (reference sequence). The V and J ends lost 0 bases and 8 bases, in that order; junction bases with no gene match: 4. The CDR3 coding sequence is TGTGCCAGCAGCTTGGGACAGGGGGCGCCGGGGGAGCTGTTTTTT. Amino acids: CASSLGQGAPGELFF.

This clonotype has a handful of counts. The CDR3 loop is CASSQIGPSNTGELFF. The CDR3 DNA sequence: TGTGCCAGCAGTCAGATCGGGCCATCGAACACCGGGGAGCTGTTTTTT. The genes are TRBV27 and TRBJ2-2; D remains ambiguous. The V and J ends lost 5 bases and 0 bases respectively, with 13 bases between them. Germline V gives CDR1 MNHEY, CDR2 SMNVEV (reference sequence). The CDR3 covers 16 residues.

This clonotype was counted only a few times. V and J are TRBV25-1 and TRBJ2-3; maybe TRBD2 (6 bases). Germline loops: CDR1 MGHDK, CDR2 SYGVNS. V gave up 8 bases and J gave up 0 bases, with 15 bases separating them. The CDR3 covers 15 residues. The CDR3: CASGILAASTDTQYF. CDR3 bases: TGTGCCAGCGGCATACTAGCAGCTAGCACAGATACGCAGTATTTT.

This clonotype was counted ten times or more. V gene TRBV7-9 combines with J gene TRBJ1-5; D is unresolved. Trimming cost V 3 bases and J 0 bases, with 6 bases left between them. Germline assignment: CDR1 SEHNR and CDR2 FQNEAQ (reference sequence). The CDR3 has 14 residues. The CDR3 sequence is CASSFADSNQPQHF. CDR3 bases: TGTGCCAGCAGCTTCGCAGATAGCAATCAGCCCCAGCATTTT.

This clonotype has more than one count but fewer than ten. The gene calls are TRBV12-3 or TRBV12-4 and TRBJ1-5; D gene uncertain. V was shortened by 6 bases and J by 0 bases, with 15 bases between the two germline ends. There are 16 residues in the CDR3. The CDR3 is CASSRNPGYSNQPQHF. The CDR3 region has the DNA TGTGCCAGCAGCCGAAATCCAGGTTATAGCAATCAGCCCCAGCATTTT.